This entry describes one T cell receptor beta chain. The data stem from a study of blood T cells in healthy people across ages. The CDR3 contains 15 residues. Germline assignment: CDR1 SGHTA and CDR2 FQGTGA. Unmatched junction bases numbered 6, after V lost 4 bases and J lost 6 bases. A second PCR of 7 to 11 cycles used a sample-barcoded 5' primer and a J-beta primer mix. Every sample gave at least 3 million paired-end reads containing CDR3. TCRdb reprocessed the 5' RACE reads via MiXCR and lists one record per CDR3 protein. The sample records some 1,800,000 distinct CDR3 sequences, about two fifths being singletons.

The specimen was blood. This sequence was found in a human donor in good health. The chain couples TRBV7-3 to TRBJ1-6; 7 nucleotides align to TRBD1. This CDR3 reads CASSSTAGGNSPLHF. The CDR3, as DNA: TGTGCCAGCAGCTCCACCGCAGGGGGTAATTCACCCCTCCACTTT. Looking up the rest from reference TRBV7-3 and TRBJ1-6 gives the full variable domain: GAGVSQTPSNKVTEKGKYVELRCDPISGHTALYWYRQSLGQGPEFLIYFQGTGAADDSGLPNDRFFAVRPEGSVSTLKIQRTERGDSAVYLCASSSTAGGNSPLHFGNGTRLTVT.